This paragraph covers one T cell receptor (beta chain) sequence. This specimen belongs to a study of T cell changes during pregnancy in multiple sclerosis. Data came from immunoSEQ multiplex PCR; TCRdb stores just in-frame clones and leaves some out. The repertoire holds tens of thousands of clones, with 70% to 90% as singletons. This clonotype was obtained from a female donor with multiple sclerosis, enrolled in a pregnancy study. The source material was CD8+ T cells from peripheral blood mononuclear cells, sampled before pregnancy.

The CDR3 spells CASSSRKTSDEQYF. CDR3 DNA sequence: TGTGCCAGCAGCTCCCGAAAAACTAGCGACGAGCAGTACTTC. This chain connects TRBV5-6 to TRBJ2-7, with TRBD2 matching over 7 bases. V shed 3 bases and J 5 bases; nucleotides not matched to a gene: 8. This CDR3 is built from 14 residues. Germline CDR1 is SGHDT and CDR2 is YYEEEE.